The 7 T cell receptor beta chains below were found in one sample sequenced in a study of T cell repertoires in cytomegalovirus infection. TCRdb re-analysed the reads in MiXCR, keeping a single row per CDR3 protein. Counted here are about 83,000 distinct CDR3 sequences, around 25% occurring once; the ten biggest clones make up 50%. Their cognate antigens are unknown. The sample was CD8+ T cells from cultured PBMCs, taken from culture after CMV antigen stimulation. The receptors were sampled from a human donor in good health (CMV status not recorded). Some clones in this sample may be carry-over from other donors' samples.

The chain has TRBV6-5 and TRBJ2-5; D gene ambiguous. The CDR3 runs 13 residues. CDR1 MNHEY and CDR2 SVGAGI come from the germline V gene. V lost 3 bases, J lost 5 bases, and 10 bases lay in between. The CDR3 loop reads CASSYATRETQYF. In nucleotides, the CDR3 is TGTGCCAGCAGTTATGCTACGAGGGAGACCCAGTACTTC.

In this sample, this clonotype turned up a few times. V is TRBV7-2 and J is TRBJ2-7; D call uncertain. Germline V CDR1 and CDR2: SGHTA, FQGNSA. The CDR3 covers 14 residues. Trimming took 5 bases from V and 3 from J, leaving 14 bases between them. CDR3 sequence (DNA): TGTGCCAGCAGCCCCCTCGGAGCCGGCTACGAGCAGTACTTC. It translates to CASSPLGAGYEQYF.

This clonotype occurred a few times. The CDR3 DNA follows: TGTGCCAGCAGTCACAAGGTGGACTCCTATAATTCACCCCTCCACTTT. Amino acid sequence: CASSHKVDSYNSPLHF. The chain combines TRBV6-6 with TRBJ1-6; D is ambiguous. Between the trimmed V and J ends, which lost 5 bases and 0 bases, there was a span of 11 bases. This CDR3 comprises 16 residues. Per germline, CDR1 MNHNY and CDR2 SVGAGI (reference sequence).

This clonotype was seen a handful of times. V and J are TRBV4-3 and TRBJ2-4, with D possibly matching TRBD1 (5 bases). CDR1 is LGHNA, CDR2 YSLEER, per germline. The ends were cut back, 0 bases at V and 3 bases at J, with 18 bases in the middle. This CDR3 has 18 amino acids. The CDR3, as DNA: TGCGCCAGCAGCCAAGATAGTTCATATGGGCAGGGCAAAAACATTCAGTACTTC. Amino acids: CASSQDSSYGQGKNIQYF.

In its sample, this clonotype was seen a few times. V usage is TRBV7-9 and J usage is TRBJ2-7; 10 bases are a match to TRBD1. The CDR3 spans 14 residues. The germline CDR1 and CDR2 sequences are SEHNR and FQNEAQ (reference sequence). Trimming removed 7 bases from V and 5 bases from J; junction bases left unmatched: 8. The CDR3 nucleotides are TGTGCCAGCAACATAGGGACAGGGGCCCACGAGCAGTACTTC. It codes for CASNIGTGAHEQYF.

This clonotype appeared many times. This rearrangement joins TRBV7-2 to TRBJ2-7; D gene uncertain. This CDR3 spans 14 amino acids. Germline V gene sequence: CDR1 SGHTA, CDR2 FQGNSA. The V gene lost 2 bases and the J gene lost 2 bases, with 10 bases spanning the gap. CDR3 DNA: TGTGCCAGCAGCTTATGGTTGGGTCCCTACGAGCAGTACTTC. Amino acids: CASSLWLGPYEQYF.

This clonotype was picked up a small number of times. The CDR3 here is CASSLSRGETQYF. The CDR3 bases are TGTGCCAGCAGCTTATCCCGAGGAGAGACCCAGTACTTC. The gene calls are TRBV7-2 and TRBJ2-5, with D unresolved. This CDR3 contains 13 residues. Deletions cut 2 bases from V and 4 bases from J, with 8 bases between. The germline V gene encodes CDR1 SGHTA and CDR2 FQGNSA.